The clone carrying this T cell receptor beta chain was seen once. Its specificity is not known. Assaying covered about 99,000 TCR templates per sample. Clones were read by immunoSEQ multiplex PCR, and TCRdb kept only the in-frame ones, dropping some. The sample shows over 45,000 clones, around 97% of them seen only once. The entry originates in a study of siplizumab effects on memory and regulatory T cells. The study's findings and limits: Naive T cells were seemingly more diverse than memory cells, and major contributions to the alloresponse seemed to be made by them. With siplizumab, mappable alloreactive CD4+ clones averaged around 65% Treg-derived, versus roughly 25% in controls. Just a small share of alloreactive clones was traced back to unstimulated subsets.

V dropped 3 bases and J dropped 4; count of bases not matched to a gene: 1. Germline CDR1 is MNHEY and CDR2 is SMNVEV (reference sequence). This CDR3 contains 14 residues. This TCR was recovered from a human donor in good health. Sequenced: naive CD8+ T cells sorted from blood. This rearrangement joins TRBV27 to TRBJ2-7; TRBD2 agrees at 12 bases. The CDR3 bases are TGTGCCAGCAGTTTGCTAGCGGGAGGGTACGAGCAGTACTTC. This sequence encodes CASSLLAGGYEQYF.